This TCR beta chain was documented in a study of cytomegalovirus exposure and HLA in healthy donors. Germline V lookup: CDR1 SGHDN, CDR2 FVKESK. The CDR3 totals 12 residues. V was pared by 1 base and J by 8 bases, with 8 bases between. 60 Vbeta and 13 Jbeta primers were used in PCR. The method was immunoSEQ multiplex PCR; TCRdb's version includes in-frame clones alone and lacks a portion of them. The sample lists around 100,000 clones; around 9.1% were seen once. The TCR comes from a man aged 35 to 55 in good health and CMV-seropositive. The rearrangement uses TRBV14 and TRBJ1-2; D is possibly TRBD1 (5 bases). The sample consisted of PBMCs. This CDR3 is CASSQAGNGYTF. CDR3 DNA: TGTGCCAGCAGCCAAGCAGGGAACGGCTACACCTTC.